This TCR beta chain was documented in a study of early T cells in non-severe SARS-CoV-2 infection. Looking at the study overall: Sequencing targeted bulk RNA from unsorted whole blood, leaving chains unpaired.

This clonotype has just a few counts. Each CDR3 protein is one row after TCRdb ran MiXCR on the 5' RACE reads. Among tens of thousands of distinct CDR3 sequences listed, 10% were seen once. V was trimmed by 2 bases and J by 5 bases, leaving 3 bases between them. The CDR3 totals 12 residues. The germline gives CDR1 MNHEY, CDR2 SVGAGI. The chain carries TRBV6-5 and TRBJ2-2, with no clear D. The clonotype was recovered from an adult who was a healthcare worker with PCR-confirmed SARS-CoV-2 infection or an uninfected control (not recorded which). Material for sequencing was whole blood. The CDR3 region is CASSYETGELFF. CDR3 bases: TGTGCCAGCAGTTACGAGACCGGGGAGCTGTTTTTT.